Following are 32 T cell receptor beta chains from one sample sequenced in a study of human T cells and chemical hapten exposure. Each CDR3 protein is one row after TCRdb ran MiXCR on the RACE reads. The sample lists roughly 86,000 distinct CDR3 sequences; 8% to 11% were seen once. Time point here: patch test 1, 2 weeks after DPC sensitization. Treatment in this sample: therapeutic diphenylcyclopropenone sensitization with weekly scalp DPC. The starting material was whole blood, obtained in connection with sensitization to the hapten diphenylcyclopropenone (DPC). Every receptor here comes from a man between 40 and 49 years old with alopecia areata. Some clones in this sample may be carry-over from other donors' samples.

The chain has TRBV7-2 and TRBJ1-5; D not resolved. V was shortened by 5 bases and J by 1 base, with 12 bases between the two germline ends. The CDR3 loop spans 15 amino acids. Germline CDR1 is SGHTA and CDR2 is FQGNSA. DNA for the CDR3: TGTGCCAGCAGCCTTGACATAACAAGCAATCAGCCCCAGCATTTT. This translates into CASSLDITSNQPQHF.

The chain recombines TRBV28 with TRBJ2-6; 7 bases line up with TRBD1. Germline CDR1 is MDHEN and CDR2 is SYDVKM. CDR3 size: 18 residues. V was clipped by 3 bases and J by 0 bases; unmatched bases: 8. CDR3 bases: TGTGCCAGCAGTTTCCCCCCGGGACAGTTCTCTGGGGCCAACGTCCTGACTTTC. Translation: CASSFPPGQFSGANVLTF.

This clonotype has a count of ten or more. The rearrangement links TRBV14 to TRBJ1-1; the D is unclear. CDR3 size: 16 residues. The V end lost 2 bases, the J end lost 4 bases, and 17 bases lay between the germline ends. Per the germline V gene, CDR1 is SGHDN and CDR2 is FVKESK. The CDR3 DNA reads as TGTGCCAGCAGCCAATACACACAGAGTTCGGGCACTGAAGCTTTCTTT. This codes for CASSQYTQSSGTEAFF. The full variable domain, its missing parts supplied by reference TRBV14 and TRBJ1-1, is EAGVTQFPSHSVIEKGQTVTLRCDPISGHDNLYWYRRVMGKEIKFLLHFVKESKQDESGMPNNRFLAERTGGTYSTLKVQPAELEDSGVYFCASSQYTQSSGTEAFFGQGTRLTVV.

This clonotype was seen a few times. The rearrangement links TRBV28 to TRBJ2-5; D might be TRBD1 (5 bases). CDR1 and CDR2 from the germline V gene are MDHEN and SYDVKM. The CDR3 extends over 15 amino acids. Trimming pared 3 bases from V and 4 bases from J, leaving 15 bases between. As DNA, the CDR3 is TGTGCCAGCAGTTTCTTGGACACCAAAACAGAGACCCAGTACTTC. Translating it yields CASSFLDTKTETQYF.

The chain links TRBV6-1 to TRBJ2-3; D is unresolved. V was pared by 8 bases and J by 2 bases, with 11 bases between. CDR3 length: 13 residues. Germline V gene data show CDR1 as MNHNS and CDR2 as SASEGT. CDR3: CASYKDHTDTQYF. DNA of the CDR3: TGTGCCAGCTATAAAGACCACACAGATACGCAGTATTTT.

This clonotype was seen more than once but under ten times. The chain employs TRBV19 and TRBJ1-1, with a weak D call TRBD1 (6 bases). The V end was cut by 3 bases, the J end by 4 bases, with 9 bases between. There are 13 residues in the CDR3. Germline assignment: CDR1 LNHDA and CDR2 SQIVND (reference sequence). CDR3: CASSMKGGTEAFF. The DNA for the CDR3 is TGTGCCAGTAGTATGAAAGGGGGCACTGAAGCTTTCTTT.

This clonotype was seen ten or more times. The chain employs TRBV29-1 and TRBJ2-7; 8 bases are shared with TRBD1. V lost 5 bases and J lost 6; bases outside the gene matches: 9. CDR3 length: 13 amino acids. CDR1 SQVTM and CDR2 ANQGSEA come from the germline V gene. CDR3 nucleotides: TGCAGCGTTTTAAGACAGGGGTTGTCCGAGCAGTACTTC. Encoded protein: CSVLRQGLSEQYF.

The chain has TRBV5-1 and TRBJ2-3, with 11 bases identical to TRBD2. CDR3 length equals 15 residues. Trimming removed 1 base from V and 5 bases from J; junction bases left unmatched: 3. Germline V gene sequence: CDR1 SGHRS, CDR2 YFSETQ. The CDR3: CASSLTSGSIDTQYF. CDR3 in DNA: TGCGCCAGCAGCTTGACTAGCGGGAGTATAGATACGCAGTATTTT.

This clonotype has more than one count but fewer than ten. The chain recombines TRBV20-1 with TRBJ1-5, with 10 bases that match TRBD1. After removal of 6 bases from V and 1 base from J, the junction contained 12 bases not matched to a gene. Looked up from germline, CDR1 is DFQATT and CDR2 is SNEGSKA (reference sequence). The CDR3 totals 17 residues. The CDR3 loop is CSAIYGTGDWSNQPQHF. CDR3 sequence (DNA): TGCAGTGCCATATATGGGACAGGGGATTGGAGCAATCAGCCCCAGCATTTT.

The chain is built from TRBV27 and TRBJ2-7; D not resolved. This CDR3 is built from 14 residues. Germline CDR1 reads MNHEY; CDR2 reads SMNVEV (reference sequence). The ends were cut back, 5 bases at V and 3 bases at J, with 14 bases in the middle. The CDR3 spells CASSPGSDGYEQYV. CDR3 bases: TGTGCCAGCAGTCCCGGGTCGGACGGCTACGAGCAGTACGTC.

In its sample, this clonotype was seen a few times. This rearrangement joins TRBV2 to TRBJ2-7; 13 bases are a match to TRBD2. CDR1 SNHLY and CDR2 FYNNEI come from the germline V gene. This CDR3 comprises 16 residues. V was clipped by 0 bases and J by 5 bases; unmatched bases: 4. This CDR3 is CASSEARGLAGNEQYV. CDR3 nucleotide sequence: TGTGCCAGCAGTGAAGCGCGGGGACTAGCGGGAAACGAGCAGTACGTC.

This chain connects TRBV19 to TRBJ2-3; D is possibly TRBD1 (5 bases). Between the trimmed V and J ends, which lost 7 bases and 6 bases, there was a span of 20 bases. There are 15 residues in the CDR3. The V gene's germline CDR1 is LNHDA and CDR2 SQIVND (reference sequence). In nucleotides, the CDR3 is TGTGCCAGTACCCGGTCCCAGGGTCCTTCGGATACGCAGTATTTT. Translation gives CASTRSQGPSDTQYF.

The CDR3 nucleotides read TGTGCCAGCAGTTACAGCTCCCACGAGCAGTACGTC. Encoded protein: CASSYSSHEQYV. V gene TRBV6-2 or TRBV6-3 combines with J gene TRBJ2-7; D call uncertain. The CDR3 is made up of 12 amino acids. The germline V gene encodes CDR1 MNHEY and CDR2 SVGEGT.

This clonotype occurred a few times. This chain uses TRBV27 with TRBJ1-2; 7 bases line up with TRBD1. J gave up 5 bases and V 3 bases, and 6 bases lay outside the gene matches. CDR3 length: 14 amino acids. Germline V gene data show CDR1 as MNHEY and CDR2 as SMNVEV (reference sequence). The CDR3 loop is CASSFEGAGYGYTF. The DNA of the CDR3 is TGTGCCAGCAGTTTTGAGGGGGCTGGATATGGCTACACCTTC.

This clonotype has just a few counts. The chain combines TRBV7-9 with TRBJ2-1, with 11 bases lining up with TRBD2. Per germline, CDR1 SEHNR and CDR2 FQNEAQ (reference sequence). Germline trimming cut 1 base from V and 6 bases from J; bases unmatched to any gene: 5. The CDR3 has 16 amino acids. The CDR3 reads CASSLGSGTSGNEQFF. In DNA form, the CDR3 reads TGTGCCAGCAGCTTAGGTTCCGGGACTAGCGGCAATGAGCAGTTCTTC.

This clonotype was observed at least ten times. This sequence joins TRBV7-3 and TRBJ1-1; the D gene is possibly TRBD1 (6 bases). Germline V gene data show CDR1 as SGHTA and CDR2 as FQGTGA. The V end lost 3 bases, the J end lost 1 base, and 15 bases lay between the germline ends. The CDR3 spans 16 residues. The CDR3 DNA follows: TGTGCCAGCAGCTTTGTGGGGGGGCGAGCGAACACTGAAGCTTTCTTT. Encoded protein: CASSFVGGRANTEAFF.

The table lists this clonotype with many counts. The chain carries TRBV30 and TRBJ1-1; D remains ambiguous. V lost 4 bases to trimming and J lost 2 bases, with 8 bases between them. The CDR3 runs to 12 residues. Germline CDR1 reads GTSNPN; CDR2 reads SVGIG (reference sequence). The CDR3 is CAWIPPNTEAFF. The CDR3 nucleotides read TGTGCCTGGATCCCCCCCAACACTGAAGCTTTCTTT.

This chain joins TRBV5-4 and TRBJ1-1, with a possible D match to TRBD1 (6 bases). The CDR3 contains 15 residues. Per germline, CDR1 SGHNT and CDR2 YYREEE (reference sequence). V lost 4 bases and J 0 bases, leaving 13 bases between the germline ends. CDR3 amino acids: CASSLDSGMNTEAFF. For the CDR3, the DNA is TGTGCCAGCAGCCTGGACAGCGGCATGAACACTGAAGCTTTCTTT.

This clonotype has just a few counts. This rearrangement joins TRBV6-2 or TRBV6-3 to TRBJ2-7; 10 bases are shared with TRBD2. The CDR3 runs to 13 residues. Trimming at V came to 6 bases and at J to 1 base, leaving 0 bases not matched to a gene. CDR1 and CDR2 (germline): MNHEY, SVGEGT. The CDR3 loop is CASRTSGSYEQYV. CDR3 nucleotides: TGTGCCAGCAGGACTAGCGGGTCCTACGAGCAGTACGTC.

The rearrangement joins TRBV5-1 to TRBJ2-3; possibly TRBD1 for D (6 bases). Looked up from germline, CDR1 is SGHRS and CDR2 is YFSETQ. V was trimmed by 2 bases and J by 3 bases, leaving 13 bases between them. This CDR3 has 15 residues. The CDR3 nucleotides are TGCGCCAGCAGCTTCCAGGGGATTTCGACAGATACGCAGTATTTT. Protein product: CASSFQGISTDTQYF.

The chain recombines TRBV7-2 with TRBJ1-6; 9 bases are shared with TRBD1. V was pared by 7 bases and J by 11 bases, with 6 bases of the junction left unmatched. Germline-derived CDR1 and CDR2 are SGHTA and FQGNSA. The CDR3 contains 13 residues. CDR3 loop: CASTNRGQTPLHF. Written as DNA, the CDR3 is TGTGCCAGCACGAACAGGGGGCAAACACCCCTCCACTTT.

At least ten counts were recorded for this clonotype. This sequence joins TRBV5-1 and TRBJ2-2; D is perhaps TRBD1 (5 bases). The CDR3 covers 15 residues. Germline V lookup: CDR1 SGHRS, CDR2 YFSETQ. The V end was cut by 1 base, the J end by 3 bases, with 10 bases between. The CDR3 here is CASSLLKGHTGELFF. The CDR3 coding sequence is TGCGCCAGCAGCTTGCTTAAGGGGCACACCGGGGAGCTGTTTTTT.

The V call is TRBV24-1, the J call TRBJ2-3; the D gene is possibly TRBD1 (6 bases). Germline CDR1 is KGHDR and CDR2 is SFDVKD. The CDR3 is 15 residues long. V was pared by 1 base and J by 1 base, with 8 bases between. The CDR3 region is CATSDFKGGTDTQYF. CDR3 DNA sequence: TGTGCCACCAGTGATTTCAAGGGGGGCACAGATACGCAGTATTTT.

This clonotype was recorded at least ten times. V usage is TRBV27 and J usage is TRBJ2-1; TRBD2 is a possible D gene (5 bases). Germline values: CDR1 MNHEY, CDR2 SMNVEV (reference sequence). Trimming took 6 bases from V and 7 from J, leaving 19 bases between them. The CDR3 has 15 amino acids. CDR3 sequence reads: CASRPDRDTGNEQFF. The CDR3 nucleotides are TGTGCCAGCAGACCCGATCGAGACACGGGAAATGAGCAGTTCTTC.

The table lists this clonotype with a few counts. The chain joins TRBV2 to TRBJ2-3; D unclear. The germline V gene has CDR1 SNHLY and CDR2 FYNNEI. The V end lost 1 base, the J end lost 4 bases, and 21 bases lay between the germline ends. This CDR3 comprises 18 residues. The CDR3 bases are TGTGCCAGCAGTGAAGGCCCCACCTTTTCCCTCAGCGCAGATACGCAGTATTTT. Encoded protein: CASSEGPTFSLSADTQYF.

There are a few counts of this clonotype. V is TRBV7-3 and J is TRBJ2-3; no firm D call. The CDR3 spans 14 residues. The germline V and J ends were trimmed by 3 bases and 1 base, with 8 bases remaining between them. CDR1 is SGHTA and CDR2 is FQGTGA in the germline V gene. DNA for the CDR3: TGTGCCAGCAGCTTTCGCGGACGCACAGATACGCAGTATTTT. Translated: CASSFRGRTDTQYF.

This clonotype was observed many times. This rearrangement joins TRBV6-2 or TRBV6-3 to TRBJ2-5, with D possibly matching TRBD1 (6 bases). Germline V gene sequence: CDR1 MNHEY, CDR2 SVGEGT. The CDR3 length is 14 residues. V was clipped by 3 bases and J by 4 bases, with 12 bases between them. This chain's CDR3 is CASSYATQGETQYF. The CDR3 coding sequence is TGTGCCAGCAGTTATGCCACACAGGGAGAGACCCAGTACTTC.

This clonotype qualifies as large. The chain combines TRBV30 with TRBJ1-2; TRBD1 matches at 11 bases. Germline CDR1 and CDR2: GTSNPN and SVGIG (reference sequence). The trim removed 2 bases at V and 4 bases at J, leaving 6 bases unmatched. CDR3 length equals 15 residues. CDR3 protein: CAWSPGQGAAYGYTF. The CDR3 DNA is TGTGCCTGGAGTCCAGGACAGGGGGCAGCCTATGGCTACACCTTC. Looking up the rest from reference TRBV30 and TRBJ1-2 gives the full variable domain: SQTIHQWPATLVQPVGSPLSLECTVEGTSNPNLYWYRQAAGRGLQLLFYSVGIGQISSEVPQNLSASRPQDRQFILSSKKLLLSDSGFYLCAWSPGQGAAYGYTFGSGTRLTVV.

The chain carries TRBV29-1 and TRBJ2-3; 7 positions agree with TRBD2. This CDR3 spans 14 amino acids. Trimming removed 6 bases from V and 6 bases from J; junction bases left unmatched: 12. Germline CDR1 and CDR2: SQVTM and ANQGSEA. For the CDR3, the DNA is TGCAGCGTCGGGGGACTATCCGGTGTCGATACGCAGTATTTT. It yields the protein CSVGGLSGVDTQYF.

The table lists this clonotype with many counts. The chain has TRBV12-3 or TRBV12-4 and TRBJ1-1, with TRBD1 as a possible D gene (5 bases). The CDR3 covers 15 residues. V was pared by 7 bases and J by 3 bases, with 18 bases between. DNA of the CDR3: TGTGCCAGCACTCCCGAGGGGTTCGGGGACACTGAAGCTTTCTTT. Its translation is CASTPEGFGDTEAFF.

This clonotype has just one count. J is TRBJ2-7 and V is TRBV7-2, with 7 bases identical to TRBD2. The length of the CDR3 is 15 residues. Germline values: CDR1 SGHTA, CDR2 FQGNSA. V lost 0 bases and J lost 2; bases outside the gene matches: 4. CDR3 DNA: TGTGCCAGCAGCTTAGCGGGAGGGTCCCCCTACGAGCAGTACGTC. Amino acids: CASSLAGGSPYEQYV.

This clonotype was counted ten times or more. The chain couples TRBV6-2 or TRBV6-3 to TRBJ1-5; D not certain. V was shortened by 0 bases and J by 0 bases, with 6 bases between the two germline ends. The CDR3 covers 15 residues. Germline values: CDR1 MNHEY, CDR2 SVGEGT. The CDR3 DNA is TGTGCCAGCAGTTACTCGATAGGTAGCAATCAGCCCCAGCATTTT. The encoded protein is CASSYSIGSNQPQHF.